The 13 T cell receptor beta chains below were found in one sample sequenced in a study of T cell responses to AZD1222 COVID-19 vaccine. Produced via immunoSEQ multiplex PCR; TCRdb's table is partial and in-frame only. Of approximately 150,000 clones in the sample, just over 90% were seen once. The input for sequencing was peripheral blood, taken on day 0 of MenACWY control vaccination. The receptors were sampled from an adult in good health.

The CDR3 spells CASSVGGGLGNEQFF. DNA for the CDR3: TGTGCCAGCAGCGTAGGCGGGGGCCTTGGAAATGAGCAGTTCTTC. The chain combines TRBV9 with TRBJ2-1, with D maybe TRBD2 (7 bases). V lost 0 bases and J lost 7, with 14 bases in between. The CDR3 totals 15 residues. Germline assignment: CDR1 SGDLS and CDR2 YYNGEE.

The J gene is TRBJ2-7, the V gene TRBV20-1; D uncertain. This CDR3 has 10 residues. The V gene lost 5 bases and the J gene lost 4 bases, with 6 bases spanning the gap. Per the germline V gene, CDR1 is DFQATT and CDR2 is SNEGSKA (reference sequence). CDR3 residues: CSAGQYEQYF. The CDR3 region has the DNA TGCAGTGCTGGGCAGTACGAGCAGTACTTC.

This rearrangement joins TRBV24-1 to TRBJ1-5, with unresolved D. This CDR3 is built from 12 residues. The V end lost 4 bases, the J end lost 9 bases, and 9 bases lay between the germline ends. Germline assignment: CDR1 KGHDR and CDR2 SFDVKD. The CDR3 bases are TGTGCCACCAGTGAGCCGGATGGGCCCCAGCATTTT. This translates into CATSEPDGPQHF.

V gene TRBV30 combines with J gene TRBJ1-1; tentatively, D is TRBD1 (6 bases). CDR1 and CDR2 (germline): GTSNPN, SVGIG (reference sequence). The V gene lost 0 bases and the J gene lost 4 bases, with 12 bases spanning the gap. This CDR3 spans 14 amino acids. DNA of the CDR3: TGTGCCTGGAGTGTGGGGGGCGCGGGCACTGAAGCTTTCTTT. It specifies CAWSVGGAGTEAFF.

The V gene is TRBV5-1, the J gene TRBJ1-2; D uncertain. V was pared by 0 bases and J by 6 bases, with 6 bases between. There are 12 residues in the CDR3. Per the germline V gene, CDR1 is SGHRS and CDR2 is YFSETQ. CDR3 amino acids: CASSLGRDGYTF. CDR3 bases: TGCGCCAGCAGCTTGGGGAGGGATGGCTACACCTTC.

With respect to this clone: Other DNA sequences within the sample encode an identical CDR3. CDR3 sequence reads: CASSVALNTEAFF. In nucleotides, the CDR3 is TGTGCCAGCAGCGTAGCGTTGAACACTGAAGCTTTCTTT. V is TRBV9 and J is TRBJ1-1; D is uncertain. V lost 0 bases and J 0 bases, leaving 3 bases between the germline ends. The CDR3 has 13 amino acids. Germline V gene lookup returns CDR1 SGDLS and CDR2 YYNGEE.

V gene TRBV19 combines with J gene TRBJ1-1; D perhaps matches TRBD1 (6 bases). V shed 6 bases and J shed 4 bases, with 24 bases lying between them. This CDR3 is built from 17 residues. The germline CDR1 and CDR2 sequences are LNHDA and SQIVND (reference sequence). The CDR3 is CASRYSTGTTYPTEAFF. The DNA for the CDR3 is TGTGCCAGTAGGTACTCGACAGGCACCACATATCCCACTGAAGCTTTCTTT.

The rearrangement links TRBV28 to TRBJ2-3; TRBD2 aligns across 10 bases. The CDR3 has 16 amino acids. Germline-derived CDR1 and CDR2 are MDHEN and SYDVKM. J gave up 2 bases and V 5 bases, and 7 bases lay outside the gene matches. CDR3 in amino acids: CASSTAGTSVTDTQYF. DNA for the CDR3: TGTGCCAGCAGTACGGCCGGGACTAGCGTCACAGATACGCAGTATTTT.

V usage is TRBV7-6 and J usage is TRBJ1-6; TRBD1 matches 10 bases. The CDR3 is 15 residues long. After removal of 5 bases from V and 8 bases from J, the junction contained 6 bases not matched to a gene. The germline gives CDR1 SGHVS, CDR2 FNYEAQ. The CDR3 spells CASSARTGGDSPLHF. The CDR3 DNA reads TGTGCCAGCAGCGCCAGGACAGGGGGAGATTCACCCCTCCACTTT.

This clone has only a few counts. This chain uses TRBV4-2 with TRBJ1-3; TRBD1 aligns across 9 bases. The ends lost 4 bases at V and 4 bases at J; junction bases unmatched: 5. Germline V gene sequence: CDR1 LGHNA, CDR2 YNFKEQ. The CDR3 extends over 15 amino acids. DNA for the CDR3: TGTGCCAGCAGCCTAACAGGGGGCGCGGGAAACACCATATATTTT. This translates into CASSLTGGAGNTIYF.

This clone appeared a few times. As DNA, the CDR3 is TGTGCCAGCAGCCCCCAACTAGGCGATAATGAGCAGTTCTTC. Translated, it gives CASSPQLGDNEQFF. The chain combines TRBV7-2 with TRBJ2-1; D possibly corresponds to TRBD2 (5 bases). Germline CDR1 is SGHTA and CDR2 is FQGNSA. The CDR3 runs 14 residues. The V gene lost 5 bases and the J gene lost 7 bases, with 15 bases spanning the gap.

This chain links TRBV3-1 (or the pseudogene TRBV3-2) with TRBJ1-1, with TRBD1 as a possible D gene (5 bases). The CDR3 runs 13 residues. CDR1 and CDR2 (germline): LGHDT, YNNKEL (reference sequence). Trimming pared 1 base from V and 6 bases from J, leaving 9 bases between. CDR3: CASSQGRGAEAFF. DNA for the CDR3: TGTGCCAGCAGCCAAGGGCGGGGCGCTGAAGCTTTCTTT.

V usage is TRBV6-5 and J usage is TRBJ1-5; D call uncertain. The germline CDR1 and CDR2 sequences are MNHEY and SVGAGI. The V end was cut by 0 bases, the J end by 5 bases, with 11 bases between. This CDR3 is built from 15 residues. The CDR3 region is CASSYSFGGHQPQHF. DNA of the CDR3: TGTGCCAGCAGTTACTCTTTTGGCGGGCATCAGCCCCAGCATTTT.